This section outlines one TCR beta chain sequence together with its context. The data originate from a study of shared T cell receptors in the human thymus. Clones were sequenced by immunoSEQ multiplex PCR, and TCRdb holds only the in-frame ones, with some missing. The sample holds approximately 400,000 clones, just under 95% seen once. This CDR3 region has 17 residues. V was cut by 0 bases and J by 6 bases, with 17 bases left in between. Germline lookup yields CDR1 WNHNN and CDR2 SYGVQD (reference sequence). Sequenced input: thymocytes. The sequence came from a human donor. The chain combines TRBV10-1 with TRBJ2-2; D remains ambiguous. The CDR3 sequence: CASSESEWLLGAGELFF. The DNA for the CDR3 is TGCGCCAGCAGTGAGTCCGAGTGGCTACTTGGGGCCGGGGAGCTGTTTTTT.